This TCR beta chain was recovered during a study of CD8+ T cells in alopecia areata (dated by TCRdb to 2016 to 2019). Some background on the complete study: The treated patients, all with moderate-to-severe alopecia areata, were enrolled in an open-label pilot trial of oral tofacitinib given at 5 to 10 mg twice daily. TCRbeta CDR3 regions were amplified by immunoSEQ multiplex PCR with 35 Vbeta forward and 13 Jbeta reverse primers. Disease severity in treated patients was measured with the SALT score, which quantifies the percentage of affected scalp surface area. Human TCRbeta sequencing covered scalp tissue and sorted CD4+ and CD8+ peripheral blood T cells from patchy and totalis/universalis alopecia areata patients and healthy controls. Biopsies were taken from tofacitinib-treated patients at baseline and again at 4 and 24 weeks into treatment, and several of those patients also had a later scalp biopsy. Patients stayed on tofacitinib for 6 to 18 months and then had 6 months of follow-up off drug so that delayed response and recurrence could be assessed. High-throughput TCRbeta sequencing was used to examine T cell clonal expansion in alopecia areata in both the C3H/HeJ mouse model and human patients. RNA was extracted with the PAXgene miRNA kit for fixed scalp, the miRNeasy kit for PBMCs, and the RNeasy kit for mouse skin. Clonality in the scalp was compared among normal scalp (n=4), patchy alopecia areata scalp (n=8), and alopecia totalis/universalis scalp (n=8).

Taken from cysteine to phenylalanine, the CDR3 has 12 residues. Only the CDR3 DNA stays, 36 bases, in frame from base 1. For CDR1 and CDR2, the germline V gene (reference sequence) lists GTSNPN and SVGIG. At the junction V is shortened by 7 bases and J by 0 bases, with 10 bases in between. Here is what the overall study found, with its caveats: During tofacitinib treatment, many expanded lesional clones stuck around in both scalp and blood, and this persistence may partly explain why relapse happens after treatment is stopped. Compared with normal scalp, lesional scalp had higher clonality and more expanded CD8+ clones, particularly in alopecia totalis/universalis, a pattern that suggests antigenic drive. Tofacitinib significantly decreased scalp clonality and the number of expanded CD8+ clones among the top 100 scalp clones. Compared with mice, TCR sequences shared between patients were less clear, possibly partly because of HLA diversity across the patient population. Because the treated cohort was small and included a single nonresponder, larger studies are needed to assess links between baseline CD8+ expansion and response. Scalp TCR repertoire analysis is complicated because resident alphabeta T cells in normal human skin are also sequenced, whereas mouse skin is dominated by gammadelta T cells.

Taken with the paper, the label for time point translates to: more than 3 weeks on oral tofacitinib. The label giving this sample's treatment or condition can be read as: oral pan-JAK inhibitor, 5-10 mg twice daily. Peripheral blood and lesional scalp punch biopsies were obtained from patients with alopecia areata. After PBMCs were isolated by density centrifugation and stained for CD3, CD4 and CD8, a FACSAria was used to sort CD4+ and CD8+ T cells. As for this clone: Its antigen is still unknown. Per-nucleotide qualities are absent, and no much larger clonotype sits a single base away.

Library method: the immunoSEQ multiplex PCR assay. RNA was extracted from all samples and reverse transcribed into cDNA, which served as template for TCR sequencing. First-strand cDNA was synthesized using SuperScript III with a 2:1 mix of oligo-dT and random hexamers. A synthetic immune receptor repertoire was used to assess amplification bias, and residual bias was removed computationally. In the paper's pipeline: After raw reads were preprocessed to remove errors, the CDR3 was defined following IMGT conventions as running from the conserved cysteine to phenylalanine. Clonality was calculated as 1 minus Shannon entropy normalized by log2 of the number of productive unique TCRs. Whether each scalp clone was CD4 or CD8 was inferred by checking scalp TCRbeta sequences against the CD4 and CD8 repertoires from sorted blood. TCRdb provides this immuneACCESS table in a form limited to in-frame rearrangements. Some clones are lacking; in checked studies, under half of them reflect an unresolved V gene, and why the rest are absent is not known. Clone size and the V and J calls come from that table; the DNA yielded D and trimming. In this sample the table shows roughly 120,000 clones, 53% of which occur a single time. The ten most abundant clones make up roughly 0.5% of the sample.

The sequenced sample was CD4+ T cells sorted from blood, obtained at week 4, from a patient treated with tofacitinib. This chain joins TRBV30 to TRBJ2-7, with the D gene too uncertain to name. The sequence derives from a human donor with alopecia areata. The nucleotide sequence is given as TGTGCCTTTGGGGTATACTCCTACGAGCAGTACTTC. This sequence encodes CAFGVYSYEQYF.